The rows below give T cell receptor beta chains drawn from one sample of a study of T cells in Graves' hyperthyroidism and ophthalmopathy. TCRdb ran MiXCR on the multiplex PCR reads and lists one entry per CDR3 protein. The table lists some 460,000 distinct CDR3 sequences, 15% to 19% of them singletons. Specimen: blood. These receptors all stem from a woman aged 18-29 years with Graves' hyperthyroidism. Both conserved end residues are part of each CDR3. The D gene is left open where the match is weak. Rows may omit the clone size; those that give it use once, few, many or a size class.

DNA: TGTGCCAGCAGCTTTTTACGGACTAGCGGGAGTGGTGAGACCCAGTACTTC
CDR3: CASSFLRTSGSGETQYF
size: many
V: TRBV13
J: TRBJ2-5
D: TRBD2

DNA: TGTGCCAGCAGCTCAGGGACTAGCGGCCACCAAGAGACCCAGTACTTC
CDR3: CASSSGTSGHQETQYF
size: many
V: TRBV5-8
J: TRBJ2-5
D: TRBD2

DNA: TGTGCCAGCAGCTTACTAGACGGGTATGGCTACACCTTC
CDR3: CASSLLDGYGYTF
size: once
V: TRBV7-9
J: TRBJ1-2
D: -

DNA: TGTGCCAGCTCCAGGGGGTCAAATTCACCCCTCCACTTT
CDR3: CASSRGSNSPLHF
size: many
V: TRBV5-6
J: TRBJ1-6
D: TRBD1

DNA: TGCAGTGCTCCAGGGAGCACCGGGGAGCTGTTTTTT
CDR3: CSAPGSTGELFF
size: many
V: TRBV20-1
J: TRBJ2-2
D: -

DNA: TGTGCCAGCAGTTCGACTGGGAGGGGGCGGAGCTCCTACGAGCAGTACTTC
CDR3: CASSSTGRGRSSYEQYF
size: many
V: TRBV12-3/TRBV12-4
J: TRBJ2-7
D: -

DNA: TGTGCCAGCAGTTCCTCTAACAGAGACTGGGGTGGCTACACCTTC
CDR3: CASSSSNRDWGGYTF
size: -
V: TRBV6-9
J: TRBJ1-2
D: -

DNA: TGTGCCAGCAGTACTTATAACGGGGCTGAAGCTTTCTTT
CDR3: CASSTYNGAEAFF
size: few
V: TRBV6-1
J: TRBJ1-1
D: -

DNA: TGTGCCAGCAGCCCTGGGGACTCTGGAAACACCATATATTTT
CDR3: CASSPGDSGNTIYF
size: -
V: TRBV7-9
J: TRBJ1-3
D: -

DNA: TGTGCCTGGAGTGTATTGGGGCTTGCCGGGGAGCTGTTTTTT
CDR3: CAWSVLGLAGELFF
size: many
V: TRBV30
J: TRBJ2-2
D: -

DNA: TGTGCCAGCAGCCCCCAGGGGACCTCAGGGTTGGAGCAGTACTTC
CDR3: CASSPQGTSGLEQYF
size: many
V: TRBV7-2
J: TRBJ2-7
D: -

DNA: TGTGCCAGCAGCTTCACTGGGCCGGGTTTCGCTGAAAAACTGTTTTTT
CDR3: CASSFTGPGFAEKLFF
size: few
V: TRBV11-2
J: TRBJ1-4
D: -

DNA: TGTGCCAGCAGCTTGCGGACAGGGGGCTTAATCTACGAGCAGTACTTC
CDR3: CASSLRTGGLIYEQYF
size: -
V: TRBV5-4
J: TRBJ2-7
D: TRBD1

DNA: TGCAGTGCTAGCGGGACTTCACTAAACACTGAAGCTTTCTTT
CDR3: CSASGTSLNTEAFF
size: few
V: TRBV20-1
J: TRBJ1-1
D: -

DNA: TGCGCCAGCAGCCCGTTTAGGGCCGCCGAGCAGTACTTC
CDR3: CASSPFRAAEQYF
size: few
V: TRBV4-1
J: TRBJ2-7
D: -

DNA: TGTGCCAGCCGGGGACTCCGCCAAGAGACCCAGTACTTC
CDR3: CASRGLRQETQYF
size: many
V: TRBV7-2
J: TRBJ2-5
D: -

DNA: TGCAGCGTTGAAGGCGGGACGGGGATACAAGAGACCCAGTACTTC
CDR3: CSVEGGTGIQETQYF
size: -
V: TRBV29-1
J: TRBJ2-5
D: -

DNA: TGCAGTGCTCGCCATCTAGCGGGAGGGGGGAATGAGCAGTTCTTC
CDR3: CSARHLAGGGNEQFF
size: many
V: TRBV20-1
J: TRBJ2-1
D: TRBD2

DNA: TGCAGTGCTAGTGAAGAGAGCTCCTACGAGCAGTACTTC
CDR3: CSASEESSYEQYF
size: many
V: TRBV20-1
J: TRBJ2-7
D: -

DNA: TGTGCCAGCAGCTCACGGGATATGAACACTGAAGCTTTCTTT
CDR3: CASSSRDMNTEAFF
size: few
V: TRBV7-9
J: TRBJ1-1
D: -

DNA: TGTGCCAGCAGTCCAGGGGGCGTCAACATTCAGTACTTC
CDR3: CASSPGGVNIQYF
size: many
V: TRBV12-3/TRBV12-4
J: TRBJ2-4
D: TRBD1

DNA: TGTGCCAGCAGCCCCGGACAGGGCGGTCACTACGAGCAGTACTTC
CDR3: CASSPGQGGHYEQYF
size: many
V: TRBV11-3
J: TRBJ2-7
D: TRBD1

DNA: TGTGCCAGCAGTGGGACTAGCGGGAGGTACAATGAGCAGTTCTTC
CDR3: CASSGTSGRYNEQFF
size: many
V: TRBV2
J: TRBJ2-1
D: TRBD2

DNA: TGTGCCAGCAGTGAACGGGCGGGCTACCTATCGGCCTACAATGAGCAGTTCTTC
CDR3: CASSERAGYLSAYNEQFF
size: few
V: TRBV6-1
J: TRBJ2-1
D: -

DNA: TGTGCCAGCAGCATCAGGGTATCCTACAATGAGCAGTTCTTC
CDR3: CASSIRVSYNEQFF
size: many
V: TRBV12-3/TRBV12-4
J: TRBJ2-1
D: -

DNA: TGTGCCAGCAGTCAATCAGGGAGAGGATACGAGCAGTACTTC
CDR3: CASSQSGRGYEQYF
size: -
V: TRBV28
J: TRBJ2-7
D: -

DNA: TGTGCCAGCAGTTACGGCAGGGGCGAGCAGTACTTC
CDR3: CASSYGRGEQYF
size: many
V: TRBV6-5
J: TRBJ2-7
D: -

DNA: TGTGCCAGCTCACCACGCGGGACTAGCGGCCAAGAGACCCAGTACTTC
CDR3: CASSPRGTSGQETQYF
size: many
V: TRBV18
J: TRBJ2-5
D: TRBD2

DNA: TGTGCCAGTAGTCCCGGGACTAGCGGGCCCGCTACCTACGAGCAGTACTTC
CDR3: CASSPGTSGPATYEQYF
size: many
V: TRBV19
J: TRBJ2-7
D: TRBD2

DNA: TGTGCCAGCAGCCAAGAACTAGCGGGAGCTCCCTACGAGCAGTACTTC
CDR3: CASSQELAGAPYEQYF
size: few
V: TRBV4-2
J: TRBJ2-7
D: TRBD2

DNA: TGTGCCAGCATAGGCCGCCTCCGCGAGCAGTACTTC
CDR3: CASIGRLREQYF
size: few
V: TRBV28
J: TRBJ2-7
D: -

DNA: TGTGCCAGCAGCTTAGAAGGGTGGGCTAGCGGGAACCAAGAGACCCAGTACTTC
CDR3: CASSLEGWASGNQETQYF
size: -
V: TRBV7-9
J: TRBJ2-5
D: TRBD2

DNA: TGTGCCAGCAGCTTAGAAGGCCAGCGGGCTAGCACAGATACGCAGTATTTT
CDR3: CASSLEGQRASTDTQYF
size: -
V: TRBV7-2
J: TRBJ2-3
D: -